This T cell receptor beta chain was obtained from a study of T cells in Graves' hyperthyroidism and ophthalmopathy. In regard to this clonotype: A much larger clone lies one base from this, so it may be a read error.

Researchers amplified the TCR beta CDR3 regions from RNA transcripts. When the TCR CDR3 underwent first-round RT-PCR, the HTBI primer set was used. TCRdb passed the multiplex PCR reads through MiXCR, listing each CDR3 protein once. This table has some 570,000 distinct CDR3 sequences, 14% appearing once. V was pared by 5 bases and J by 1 base, with 12 bases of the junction left unmatched. The CDR3 sequence is 18 residues long. Germline V CDR1 and CDR2: SGHNT, YENEEA. V gene TRBV11-3 combines with J gene TRBJ2-1, with 9 bases identical to TRBD2. The source of this sequence is a woman under 30 with Graves' ophthalmopathy. Sequences were obtained from blood. The CDR3 reads CASSPGLATSLSYNEQFF. The DNA for the CDR3 is TGTGCCAGCAGCCCCGGACTAGCGACGTCCCTTTCCTACAATGAGCAGTTCTTC.